This TCR beta chain was captured by sequencing in a study of T cell changes during pregnancy in multiple sclerosis. The data were produced by immunoSEQ multiplex PCR, yet TCRdb's version contains in-frame clones alone and is incomplete. The sample yields 95,000 to 100,000 clones, about 91% seen once. Germline loops: CDR1 SGHRS, CDR2 YFSETQ. The V segment lost 0 bases and the J segment 6 bases; nucleotides outside the gene matches: 9. The CDR3 has 16 amino acids. Material: peripheral blood, obtained in the second trimester of pregnancy. The receptor's source is a female donor with multiple sclerosis, enrolled in a pregnancy study. V gene TRBV5-1 combines with J gene TRBJ1-2, with 9 nucleotides matching TRBD1. DNA of the CDR3: TGCGCCAGCAGCTTGGTCCGGGACAGGGAAGGGGATGGCTACACCTTC. Translated, it gives CASSLVRDREGDGYTF.